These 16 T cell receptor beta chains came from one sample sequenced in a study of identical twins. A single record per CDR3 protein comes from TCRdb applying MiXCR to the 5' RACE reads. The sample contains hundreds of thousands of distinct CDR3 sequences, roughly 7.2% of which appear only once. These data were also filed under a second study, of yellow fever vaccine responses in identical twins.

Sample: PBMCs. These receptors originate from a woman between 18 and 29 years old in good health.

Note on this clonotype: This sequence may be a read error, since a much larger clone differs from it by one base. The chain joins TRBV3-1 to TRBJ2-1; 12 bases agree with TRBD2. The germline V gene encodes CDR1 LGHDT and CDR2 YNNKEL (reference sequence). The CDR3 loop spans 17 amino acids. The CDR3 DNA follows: TGTGCCTGCAGCCAAGGACTAGCGGGGACCCCCTACAATGAGCAGTTCTTC. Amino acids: CACSQGLAGTPYNEQFF.

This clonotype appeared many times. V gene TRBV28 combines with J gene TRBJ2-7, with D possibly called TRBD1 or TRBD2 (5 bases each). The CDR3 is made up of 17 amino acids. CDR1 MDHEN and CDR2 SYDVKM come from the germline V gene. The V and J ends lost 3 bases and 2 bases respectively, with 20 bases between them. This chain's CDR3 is CASSFKGIGDGAYEQYF. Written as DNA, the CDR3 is TGTGCCAGCAGTTTTAAGGGTATCGGGGACGGAGCCTACGAGCAGTACTTC.

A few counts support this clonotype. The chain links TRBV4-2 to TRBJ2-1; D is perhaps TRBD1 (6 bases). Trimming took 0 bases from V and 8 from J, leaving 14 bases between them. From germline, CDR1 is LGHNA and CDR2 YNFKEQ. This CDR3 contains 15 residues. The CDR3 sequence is CASSQDWTASDEQFF. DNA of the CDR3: TGTGCCAGCAGCCAAGACTGGACAGCGAGCGATGAGCAGTTCTTC.

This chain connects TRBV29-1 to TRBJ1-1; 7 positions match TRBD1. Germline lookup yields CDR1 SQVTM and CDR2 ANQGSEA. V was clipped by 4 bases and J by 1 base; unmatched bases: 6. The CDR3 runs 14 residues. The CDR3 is CSVGEGAGNTEAFF. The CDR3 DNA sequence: TGCAGCGTTGGAGAGGGGGCTGGGAACACTGAAGCTTTCTTT.

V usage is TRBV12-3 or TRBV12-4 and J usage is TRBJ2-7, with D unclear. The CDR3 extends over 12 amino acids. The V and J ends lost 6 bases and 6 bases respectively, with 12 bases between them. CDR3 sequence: CASRPSVGEQYF. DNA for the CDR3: TGTGCCAGCAGACCCTCGGTAGGCGAGCAGTACTTC.

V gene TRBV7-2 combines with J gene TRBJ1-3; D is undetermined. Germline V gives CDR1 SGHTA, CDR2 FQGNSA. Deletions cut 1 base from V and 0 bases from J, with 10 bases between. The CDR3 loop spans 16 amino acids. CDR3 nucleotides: TGTGCCAGCAGCTTAGGGCAGGCCCGCTCTGGAAACACCATATATTTT. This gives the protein CASSLGQARSGNTIYF. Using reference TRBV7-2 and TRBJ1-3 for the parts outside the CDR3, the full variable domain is GAGVSQSPSNKVTEKGKDVELRCDPISGHTALYWYRQSLGQGLEFLIYFQGNSAPDKSGLPSDRFSAERTGGSVSTLTIQRTQQEDSAVYLCASSLGQARSGNTIYFGEGSWLTVV.

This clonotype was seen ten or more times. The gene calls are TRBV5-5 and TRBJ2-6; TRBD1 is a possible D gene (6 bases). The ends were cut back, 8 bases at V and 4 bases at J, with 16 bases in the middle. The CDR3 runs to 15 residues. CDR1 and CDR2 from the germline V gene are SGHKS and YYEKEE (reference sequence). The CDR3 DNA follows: TGTGCCAGTGCGAGGGGACAACTGGGGGCCAACGTCCTGACTTTC. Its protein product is CASARGQLGANVLTF. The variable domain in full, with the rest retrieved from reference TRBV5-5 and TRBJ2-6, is DAGVTQSPTHLIKTRGQQVTLRCSPISGHKSVSWYQQVLGQGPQFIFQYYEKEERGRGNFPDRFSARQFPNYSSELNVNALLLGDSALYLCASARGQLGANVLTFGAGSRLTVL.

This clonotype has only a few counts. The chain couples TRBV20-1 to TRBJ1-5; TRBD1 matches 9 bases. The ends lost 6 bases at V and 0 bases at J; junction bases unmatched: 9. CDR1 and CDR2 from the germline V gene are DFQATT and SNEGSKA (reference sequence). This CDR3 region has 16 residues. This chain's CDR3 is CSAYGTGKNSNQPQHF. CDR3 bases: TGCAGTGCCTACGGGACAGGGAAAAATAGCAATCAGCCCCAGCATTTT.

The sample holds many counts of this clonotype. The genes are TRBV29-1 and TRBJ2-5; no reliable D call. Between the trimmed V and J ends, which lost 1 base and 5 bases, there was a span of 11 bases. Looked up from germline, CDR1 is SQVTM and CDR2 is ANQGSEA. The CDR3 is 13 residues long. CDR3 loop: CSVEGLSGETQYF. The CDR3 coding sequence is TGCAGCGTTGAAGGCCTCTCCGGCGAGACCCAGTACTTC.

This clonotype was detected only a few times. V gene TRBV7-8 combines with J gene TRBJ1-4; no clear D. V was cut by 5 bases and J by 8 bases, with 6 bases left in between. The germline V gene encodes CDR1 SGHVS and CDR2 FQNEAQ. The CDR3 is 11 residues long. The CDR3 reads CASSKTEKLFF. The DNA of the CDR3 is TGTGCCAGCAGCAAGACAGAAAAACTGTTTTTT.

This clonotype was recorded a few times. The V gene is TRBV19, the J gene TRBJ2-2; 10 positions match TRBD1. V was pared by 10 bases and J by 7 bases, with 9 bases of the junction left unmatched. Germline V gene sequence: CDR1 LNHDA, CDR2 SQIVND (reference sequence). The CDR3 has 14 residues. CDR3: CATSGTGVNGELFF. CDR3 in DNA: TGTGCCACATCCGGGACAGGGGTGAACGGGGAGCTGTTTTTT.

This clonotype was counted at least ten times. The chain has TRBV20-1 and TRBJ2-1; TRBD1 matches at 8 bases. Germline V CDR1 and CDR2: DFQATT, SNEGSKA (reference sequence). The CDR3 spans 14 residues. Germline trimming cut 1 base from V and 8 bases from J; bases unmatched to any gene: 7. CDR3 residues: CSARAGGYVDEQFF. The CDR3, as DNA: TGCAGTGCTAGAGCAGGGGGCTATGTGGATGAGCAGTTCTTC.

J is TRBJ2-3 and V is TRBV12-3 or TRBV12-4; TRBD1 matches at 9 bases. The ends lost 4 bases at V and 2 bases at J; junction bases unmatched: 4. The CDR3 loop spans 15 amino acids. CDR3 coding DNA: TGTGCCAGCAGTTCACAGGGGGCGATCACAGATACGCAGTATTTT. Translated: CASSSQGAITDTQYF.

In DNA form, the CDR3 reads TGTGCCAGCAGCTTAACAGGGTCGAGCTCCTACGAGCAGTACGTC. Residues: CASSLTGSSSYEQYV. The chain couples TRBV5-5 to TRBJ2-7; tentatively, D is TRBD1 (6 bases). Trimming removed 2 bases at V and 0 bases at J, with 12 bases between. This CDR3 region has 15 residues. Germline V gene lookup returns CDR1 SGHKS and CDR2 YYEKEE (reference sequence).

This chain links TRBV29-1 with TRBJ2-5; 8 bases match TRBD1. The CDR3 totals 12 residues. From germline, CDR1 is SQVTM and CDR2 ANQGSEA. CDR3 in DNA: TGCACTCCGGACAGGGTTGGTGAGACCCAGTACTTC. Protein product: CTPDRVGETQYF.

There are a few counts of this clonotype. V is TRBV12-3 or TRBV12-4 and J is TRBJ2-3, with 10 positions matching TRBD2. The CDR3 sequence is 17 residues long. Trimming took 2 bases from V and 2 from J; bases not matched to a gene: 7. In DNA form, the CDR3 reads TGTGCCAGCAGTTTATTCGCTAGCGGGGGTTTCACAGATACGCAGTATTTT. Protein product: CASSLFASGGFTDTQYF.